The clone carrying this TCR beta chain is a singleton in its sample. The antigen is unknown. The sample is drawn from a study of CD8+ T cells in alopecia areata. Study background: Among treated patients, oral tofacitinib was administered at 5 to 10 mg twice daily. General study results and limits: It was lesional scalp, especially alopecia totalis/universalis, that showed higher clonality than normal scalp. Sequences from scalp samples also cover resident alphabeta T cells of normal skin.

Treatment denoted: oral pan-JAK inhibitor, 5-10 mg twice daily. Peripheral blood and lesional scalp punch biopsies came from alopecia areata patients. cDNA reverse transcribed from extracted RNA served as the sequencing template. The protocol was immunoSEQ multiplex PCR, while the TCRdb copy is restricted to in-frame clones and leaves out a portion. This table has 150,000 to 200,000 clones, roughly 50% appearing once. Germline V gene sequence: CDR1 SQVTM, CDR2 ANQGSEA. Between the trimmed V and J ends, which lost 1 base and 6 bases, there was a span of 10 bases. This CDR3 is built from 14 residues. The sample consisted of CD4+ T cells sorted from blood, taken at approximately week 60, from a patient treated with tofacitinib. The chain uses TRBV29-1 and TRBJ1-6; D gene uncertain. This clonotype was obtained from a human donor with alopecia areata. This chain's CDR3 is CSVEVLEGNSPLHF. In nucleotides, the CDR3 is TGCAGCGTTGAAGTCTTAGAGGGTAATTCACCCCTCCACTTT.